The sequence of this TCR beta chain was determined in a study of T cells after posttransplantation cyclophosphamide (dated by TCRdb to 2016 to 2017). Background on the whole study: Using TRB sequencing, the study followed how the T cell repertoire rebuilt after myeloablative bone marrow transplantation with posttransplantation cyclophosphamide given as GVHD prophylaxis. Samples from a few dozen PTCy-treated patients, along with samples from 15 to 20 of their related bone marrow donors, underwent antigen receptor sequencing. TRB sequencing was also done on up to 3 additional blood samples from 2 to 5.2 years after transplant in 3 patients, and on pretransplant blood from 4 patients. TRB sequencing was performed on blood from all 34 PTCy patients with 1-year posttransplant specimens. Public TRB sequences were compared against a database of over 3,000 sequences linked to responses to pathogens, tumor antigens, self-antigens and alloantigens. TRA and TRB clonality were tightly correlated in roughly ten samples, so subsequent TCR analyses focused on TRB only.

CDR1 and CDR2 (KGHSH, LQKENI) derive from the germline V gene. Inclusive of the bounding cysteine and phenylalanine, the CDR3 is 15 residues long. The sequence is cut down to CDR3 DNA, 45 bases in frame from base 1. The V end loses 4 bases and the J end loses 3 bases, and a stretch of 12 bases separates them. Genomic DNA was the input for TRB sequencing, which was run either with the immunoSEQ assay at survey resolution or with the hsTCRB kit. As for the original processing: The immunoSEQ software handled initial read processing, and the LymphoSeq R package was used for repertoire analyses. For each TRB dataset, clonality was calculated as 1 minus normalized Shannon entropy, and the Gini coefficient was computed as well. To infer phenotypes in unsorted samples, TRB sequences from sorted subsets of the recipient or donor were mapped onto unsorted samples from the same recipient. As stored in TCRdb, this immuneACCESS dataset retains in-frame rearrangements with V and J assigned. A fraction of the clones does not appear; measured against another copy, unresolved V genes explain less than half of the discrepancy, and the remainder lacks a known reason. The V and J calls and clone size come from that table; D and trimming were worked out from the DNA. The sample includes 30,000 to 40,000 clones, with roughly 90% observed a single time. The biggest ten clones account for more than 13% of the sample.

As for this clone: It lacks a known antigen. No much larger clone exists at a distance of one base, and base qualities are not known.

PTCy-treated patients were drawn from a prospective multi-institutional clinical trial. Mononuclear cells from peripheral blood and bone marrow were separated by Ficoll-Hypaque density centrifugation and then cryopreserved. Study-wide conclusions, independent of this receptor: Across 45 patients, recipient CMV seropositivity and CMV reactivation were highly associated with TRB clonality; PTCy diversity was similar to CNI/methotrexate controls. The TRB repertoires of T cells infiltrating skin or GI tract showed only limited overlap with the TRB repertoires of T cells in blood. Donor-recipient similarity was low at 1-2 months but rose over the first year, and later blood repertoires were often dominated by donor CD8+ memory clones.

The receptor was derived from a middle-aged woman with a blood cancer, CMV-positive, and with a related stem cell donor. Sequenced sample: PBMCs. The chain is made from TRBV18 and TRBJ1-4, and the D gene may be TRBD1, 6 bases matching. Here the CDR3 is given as CASSQRGGPNEKLFF. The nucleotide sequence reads TGTGCCAGCTCACAAAGGGGGGGTCCTAATGAAAAACTGTTTTTT.